The sequence of this T cell receptor (beta chain) was determined in a study of Ad26.COV2.S vaccination and SARS-CoV-2 variants (dated by TCRdb to the early 2020s). For the study in its entirety: Vaccine-arm donors came from COV1001, a multicentre, randomized, double-blind, placebo-controlled phase I-IIa trial of Ad26.COV2.S in healthy adults. Dosing of Ad26.COV2.S was intramuscular, at either 5x10^10 or 1x10^11 viral particles, delivered as one shot or as two shots spaced 56 days apart. TCRbeta repertoire sequencing was used to assess the specificity and breadth of SARS-CoV-2-reactive T cell receptors after Ad26.COV2.S vaccination. A total of some 30 samples were included in the TCR-sequenced set, comprising roughly 20 Ad26.COV2.S vaccine recipients, 5 placebo recipients and 8 SARS-CoV-2 convalescent individuals. Trial participants were randomized into five groups of five: low-dose or high-dose Ad26.COV2.S given once or twice, or placebo on both occasions. Investigators remained blinded to trial group allocation during experiments and outcome assessment.

What the treatment or condition label conveys for this sample: about 20 received Ad26.COV2.S at low or high dose, single or two shots; about 5 received placebo; per-sample allocation not given. For vaccine and placebo recipients, repertoires were sequenced using samples collected on day 63 after the first injection. In Cohort 1b, some 25 adults aged 18-55 years were enrolled at a single site in Boston, USA, between 29 July and 7 August 2020. As a vaccine, Ad26.COV2.S was a replication-incompetent adenovirus type 26 vector that expressed a prefusion-stabilized SARS-CoV-2 spike protein derived from the original Wuhan strain. The investigation overall reported the following: It was noted by the authors that total T cell responses may have been underestimated by the TCR breadth and depth analyses. The study was not powered to compare responses between vaccine doses or regimens. Vaccine and placebo recipients had similar non-spike TCR breadth, a finding consistent with the vaccine containing only spike. Substantial breadth of spike-specific CD8+ and CD4+ T cell responses was reported after vaccination. Higher spike-specific TCR breadth was observed in Ad26.COV2.S recipients than in placebo recipients (P = 0.0014).

With respect to this clone: This clone's antigen is unknown. Nothing much larger sits one base from this clone, and base qualities are not available.

TCRbeta CDR3 regions were sequenced with the immunoSEQ Assay. After extraction, genomic DNA underwent amplification by bias-controlled multiplex PCR, followed by high-throughput sequencing. In the original analysis: To quantify the absolute abundance of each unique TCRbeta CDR3 region, sequences were collapsed and filtered. Usable DNA was measured by amplifying reference genes present in all nucleated cells, and TCRbeta template counts were normalized to that usable DNA to estimate T cell fraction. Repertoire TCRs were annotated as SARS-CoV-2-specific by exact matching of V gene, CDR3 amino acid sequence and J gene to a known reactive TCR set. The reference SARS-CoV-2 TCR set came from MIRA and was filtered for enrichment in COVID-19-positive ImmuneCODE repertoires, removing public or cross-reactive TCRs. Based on the MIRA antigens, annotated TCRs were further analysed at the level of specific ORF or position within ORF. Breadth was defined as the number of annotated unique rearrangements divided by the total number of unique productive rearrangements, and depth was defined as the summed frequency of the annotated unique rearrangements. TCR breadth was compared between groups using two-sided Wilcoxon rank-sum tests. Drawn from immuneACCESS, this table holds only the in-frame rearrangements with V and J called that TCRdb kept. Clones are partly lost; checked studies trace under half to an unresolved V gene and leave the rest unexplained. V, J and clone size reflect that table, while D and trimming were determined from the DNA. This sample comprises about 420,000 clones, around 87% of them detected only once. About 3.5% of the sample belongs to the ten largest clones.

Taken from cysteine to phenylalanine, the CDR3 has 11 residues. Here the CDR3 DNA is all that survives: 33 bases in frame from base 1. V is pruned by 10 bases and J by 6 bases, leaving 5 bases of the junction without a gene match. Reading the germline V gene gives CDR1 MDHEN and CDR2 SYDVKM. The source material was peripheral blood, sampled in a trial of Ad26.COV2.S vaccine versus placebo. The chain is encoded by TRBV28 joined to TRBJ1-2, and 7 junctional nucleotides match TRBD1. The source is a person between 18 and 59 years old who received the Ad26.COV2.S COVID-19 vaccine or a placebo. CDR3 protein: CATRGFNGYTF. The DNA reads as follows: TGTGCCACCAGGGGGTTCAATGGCTACACCTTC.